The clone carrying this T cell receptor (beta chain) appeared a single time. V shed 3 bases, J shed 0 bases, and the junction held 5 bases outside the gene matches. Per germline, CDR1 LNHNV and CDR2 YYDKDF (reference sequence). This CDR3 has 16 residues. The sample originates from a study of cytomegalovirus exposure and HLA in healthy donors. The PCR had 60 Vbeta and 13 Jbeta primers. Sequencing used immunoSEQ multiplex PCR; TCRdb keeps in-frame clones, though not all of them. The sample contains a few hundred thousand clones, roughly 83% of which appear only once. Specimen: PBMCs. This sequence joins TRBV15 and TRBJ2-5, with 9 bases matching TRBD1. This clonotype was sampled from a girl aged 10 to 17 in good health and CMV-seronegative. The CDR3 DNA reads TGTGCCACCAGCAGGGGGGACAGGGCGTACCAAGAGACCCAGTACTTC. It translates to CATSRGDRAYQETQYF.